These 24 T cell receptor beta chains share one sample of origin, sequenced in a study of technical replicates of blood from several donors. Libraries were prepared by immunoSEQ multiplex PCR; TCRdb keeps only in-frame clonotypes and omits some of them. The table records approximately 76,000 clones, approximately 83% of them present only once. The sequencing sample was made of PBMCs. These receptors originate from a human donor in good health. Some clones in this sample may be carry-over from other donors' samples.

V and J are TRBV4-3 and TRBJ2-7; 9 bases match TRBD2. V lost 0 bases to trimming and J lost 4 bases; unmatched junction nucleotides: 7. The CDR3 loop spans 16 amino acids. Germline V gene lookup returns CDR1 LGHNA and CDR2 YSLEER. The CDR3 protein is CASSQDRGGVGYEQYF. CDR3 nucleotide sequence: TGCGCCAGCAGCCAAGACCGCGGGGGGGTTGGGTACGAGCAGTACTTC.

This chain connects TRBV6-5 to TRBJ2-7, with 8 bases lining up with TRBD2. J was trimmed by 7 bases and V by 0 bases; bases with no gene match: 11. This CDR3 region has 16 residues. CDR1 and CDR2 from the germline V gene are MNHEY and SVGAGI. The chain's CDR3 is CASSYSRGRSAGEQYF. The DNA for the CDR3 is TGTGCCAGCAGTTACTCCCGCGGGAGGTCCGCGGGGGAGCAGTACTTC.

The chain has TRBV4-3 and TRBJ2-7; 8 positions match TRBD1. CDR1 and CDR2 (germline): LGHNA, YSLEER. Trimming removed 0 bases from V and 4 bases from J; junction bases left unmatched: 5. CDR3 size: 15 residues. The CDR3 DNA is TGCGCCAGCAGCCAAGAAGACAGGGGTCTTTACGAGCAGTACTTC. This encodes CASSQEDRGLYEQYF.

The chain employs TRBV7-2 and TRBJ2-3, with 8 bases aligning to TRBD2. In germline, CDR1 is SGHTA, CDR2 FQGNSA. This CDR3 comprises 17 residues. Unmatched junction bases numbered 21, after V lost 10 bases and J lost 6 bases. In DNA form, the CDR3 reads TGTGCCAACGCGGTTGGTAGCGGGACCACAGGATACGATACGCAGTATTTT. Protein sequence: CANAVGSGTTGYDTQYF.

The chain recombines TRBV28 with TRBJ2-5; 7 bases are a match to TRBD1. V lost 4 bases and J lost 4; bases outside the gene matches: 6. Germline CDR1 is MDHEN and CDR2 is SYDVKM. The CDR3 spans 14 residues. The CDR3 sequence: CASSSDRERETQYF. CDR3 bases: TGTGCCAGCAGTTCCGACAGGGAGCGAGAGACCCAGTACTTC. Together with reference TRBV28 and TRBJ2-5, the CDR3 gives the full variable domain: DVKVTQSSRYLVKRTGEKVFLECVQDMDHENMFWYRQDPGLGLRLIYFSYDVKMKEKGDIPEGYSVSREKKERFSLILESASTNQTSMYLCASSSDRERETQYFGPGTRLLVL.

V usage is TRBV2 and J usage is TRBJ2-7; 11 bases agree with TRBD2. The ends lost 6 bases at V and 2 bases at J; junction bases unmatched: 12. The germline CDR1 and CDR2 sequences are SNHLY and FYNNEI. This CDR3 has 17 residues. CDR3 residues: CASRTGTSGTITYEQYF. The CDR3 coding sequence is TGTGCCAGCAGAACCGGGACTAGCGGAACAATAACCTACGAGCAGTACTTC.

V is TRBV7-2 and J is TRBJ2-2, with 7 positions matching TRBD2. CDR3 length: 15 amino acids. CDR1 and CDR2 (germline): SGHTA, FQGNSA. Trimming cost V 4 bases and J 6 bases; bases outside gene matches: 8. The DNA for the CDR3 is TGTGCCAGCAGCTATATAGCGGGCTCTTCCGGGGAGCTGTTTTTT. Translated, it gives CASSYIAGSSGELFF. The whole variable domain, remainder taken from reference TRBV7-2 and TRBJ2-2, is GAGVSQSPSNKVTEKGKDVELRCDPISGHTALYWYRQSLGQGLEFLIYFQGNSAPDKSGLPSDRFSAERTGGSVSTLTIQRTQQEDSAVYLCASSYIAGSSGELFFGEGSRLTVL.

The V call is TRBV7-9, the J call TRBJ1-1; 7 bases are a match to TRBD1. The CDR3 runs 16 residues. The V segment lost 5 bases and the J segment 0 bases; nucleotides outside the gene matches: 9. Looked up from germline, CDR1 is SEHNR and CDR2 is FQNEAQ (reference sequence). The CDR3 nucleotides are TGTGCCAGCAGCGTAGACAGGGTAGTCCTGAACACTGAAGCTTTCTTT. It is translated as CASSVDRVVLNTEAFF.

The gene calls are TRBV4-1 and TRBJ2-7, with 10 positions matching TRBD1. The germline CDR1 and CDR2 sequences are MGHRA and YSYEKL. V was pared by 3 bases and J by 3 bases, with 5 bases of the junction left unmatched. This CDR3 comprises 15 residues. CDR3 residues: CASSQDRGGLYEQYF. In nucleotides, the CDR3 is TGCGCCAGCAGCCAGGACAGGGGGGGCCTCTACGAGCAGTACTTC.

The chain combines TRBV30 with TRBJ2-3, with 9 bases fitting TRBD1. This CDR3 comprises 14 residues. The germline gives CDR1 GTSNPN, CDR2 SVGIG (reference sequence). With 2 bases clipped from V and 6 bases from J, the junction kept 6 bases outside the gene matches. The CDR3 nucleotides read TGTGCCTGGAGTCGGACAGGGGTCTCGGATACGCAGTATTTT. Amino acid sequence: CAWSRTGVSDTQYF.

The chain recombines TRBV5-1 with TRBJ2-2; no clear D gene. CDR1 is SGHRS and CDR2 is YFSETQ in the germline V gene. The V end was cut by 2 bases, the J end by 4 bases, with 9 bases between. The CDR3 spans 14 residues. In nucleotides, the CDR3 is TGCGCCAGCAGCTTTGGGCTTGTCACCGGGGAGCTGTTTTTT. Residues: CASSFGLVTGELFF.

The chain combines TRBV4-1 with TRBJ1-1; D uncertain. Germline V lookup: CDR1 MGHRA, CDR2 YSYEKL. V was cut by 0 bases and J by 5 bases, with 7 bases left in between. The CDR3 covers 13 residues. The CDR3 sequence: CASSQEEGTEAFF. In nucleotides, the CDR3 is TGCGCCAGCAGCCAAGAAGAGGGTACTGAAGCTTTCTTT.

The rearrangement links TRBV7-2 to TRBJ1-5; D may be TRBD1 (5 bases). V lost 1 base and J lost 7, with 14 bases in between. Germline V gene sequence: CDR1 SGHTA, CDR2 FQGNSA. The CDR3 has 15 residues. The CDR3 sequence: CASSLGTRVRQPQHF. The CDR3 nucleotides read TGTGCCAGCAGCTTAGGTACCAGGGTGCGGCAGCCCCAGCATTTT.

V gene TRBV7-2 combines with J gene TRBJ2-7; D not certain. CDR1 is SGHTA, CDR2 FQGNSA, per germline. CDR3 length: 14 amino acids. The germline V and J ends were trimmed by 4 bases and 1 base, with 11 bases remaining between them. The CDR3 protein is CASSSYLRSYEQYF. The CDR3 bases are TGTGCCAGCAGCTCATACTTACGATCCTACGAGCAGTACTTC. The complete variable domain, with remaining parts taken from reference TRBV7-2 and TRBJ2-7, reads GAGVSQSPSNKVTEKGKDVELRCDPISGHTALYWYRQSLGQGLEFLIYFQGNSAPDKSGLPSDRFSAERTGGSVSTLTIQRTQQEDSAVYLCASSSYLRSYEQYFGPGTRLTVT.

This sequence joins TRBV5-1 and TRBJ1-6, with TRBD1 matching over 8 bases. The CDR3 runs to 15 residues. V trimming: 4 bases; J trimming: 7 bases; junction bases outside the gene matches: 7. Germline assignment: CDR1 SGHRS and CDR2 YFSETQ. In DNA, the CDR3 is TGCGCCAGCAGCGTGAGGACAGGGAAAAATTCACCCCTCCACTTT. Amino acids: CASSVRTGKNSPLHF.

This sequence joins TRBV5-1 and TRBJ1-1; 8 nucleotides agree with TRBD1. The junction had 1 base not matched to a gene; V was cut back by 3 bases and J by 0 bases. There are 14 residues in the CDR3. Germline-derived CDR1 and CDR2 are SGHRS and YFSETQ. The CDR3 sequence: CASSWTGMNTEAFF. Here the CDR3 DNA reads TGCGCCAGCAGCTGGACAGGGATGAACACTGAAGCTTTCTTT.

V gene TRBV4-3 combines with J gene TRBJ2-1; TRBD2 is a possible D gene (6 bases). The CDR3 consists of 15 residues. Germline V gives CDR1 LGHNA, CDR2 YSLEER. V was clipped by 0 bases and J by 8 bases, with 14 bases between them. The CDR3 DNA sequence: TGCGCCAGCAGCCAAGATTGGCGGGGCCGGGATGAGCAGTTCTTC. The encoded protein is CASSQDWRGRDEQFF.

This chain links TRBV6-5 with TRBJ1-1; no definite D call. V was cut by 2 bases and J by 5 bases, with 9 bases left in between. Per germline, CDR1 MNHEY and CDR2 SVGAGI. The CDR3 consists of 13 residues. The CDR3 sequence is CASSYTTRTEAFF. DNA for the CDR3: TGTGCCAGCAGTTACACGACGCGGACTGAAGCTTTCTTT.

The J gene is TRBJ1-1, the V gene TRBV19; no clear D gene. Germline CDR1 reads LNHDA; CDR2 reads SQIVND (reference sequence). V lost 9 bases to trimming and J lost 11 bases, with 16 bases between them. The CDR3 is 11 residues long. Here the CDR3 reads CASDNQLEAFF. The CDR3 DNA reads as TGTGCCAGCGACAATCAATTAGAGGCTTTCTTT.

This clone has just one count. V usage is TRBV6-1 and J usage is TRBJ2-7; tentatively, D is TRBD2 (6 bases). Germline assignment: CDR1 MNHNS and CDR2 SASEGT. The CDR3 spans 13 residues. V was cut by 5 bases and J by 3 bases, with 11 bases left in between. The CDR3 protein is CASSNSGYYEQYF. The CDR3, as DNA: TGTGCCAGCAGTAATAGCGGCTACTACGAGCAGTACTTC.

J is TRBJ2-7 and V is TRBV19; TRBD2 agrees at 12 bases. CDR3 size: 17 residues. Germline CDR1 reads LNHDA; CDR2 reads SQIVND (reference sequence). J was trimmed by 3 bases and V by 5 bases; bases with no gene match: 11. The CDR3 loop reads CASSPPPQTSGGYEQYF. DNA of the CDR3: TGTGCCAGTAGTCCGCCCCCCCAGACTAGCGGGGGCTACGAGCAGTACTTC.

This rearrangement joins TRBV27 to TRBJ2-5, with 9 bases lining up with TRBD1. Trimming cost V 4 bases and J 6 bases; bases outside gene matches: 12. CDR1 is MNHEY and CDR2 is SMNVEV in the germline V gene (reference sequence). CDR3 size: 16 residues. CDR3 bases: TGTGCCAGCAGTTCCAATCCCGGGACAGGGATAAAGACCCAGTACTTC. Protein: CASSSNPGTGIKTQYF.

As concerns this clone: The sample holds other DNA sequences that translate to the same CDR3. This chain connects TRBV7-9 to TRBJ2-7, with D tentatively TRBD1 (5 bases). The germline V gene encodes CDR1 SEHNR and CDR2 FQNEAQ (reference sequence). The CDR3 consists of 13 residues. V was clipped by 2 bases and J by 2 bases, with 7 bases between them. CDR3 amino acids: CASSLTGTYEQYF. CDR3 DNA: TGTGCCAGCAGCTTAACAGGAACCTACGAGCAGTACTTC.

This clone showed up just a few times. CDR3 residues: CASSMAGQTEAFF. The CDR3 nucleotides are TGTGCCAGTAGTATGGCAGGGCAGACTGAAGCTTTCTTT. V is TRBV19 and J is TRBJ1-1; possible D gene TRBD1, 5 bases. V was cut by 3 bases and J by 5 bases, with 10 bases left in between. Per germline, CDR1 LNHDA and CDR2 SQIVND (reference sequence). The CDR3 is 13 amino acids.